Following are 8 T cell receptor beta chains from one sample sequenced in a study of T cell responses to AZD1222 COVID-19 vaccine listed by TCRdb under 2021. The library relied on the immunoSEQ multiplex PCR assay. Sourced from immuneACCESS, this table was stored by TCRdb with only in-frame sequences that have V and J called. A share of the clones is absent; for the studies checked, an unresolved V gene accounts for under half, and the remainder has no known explanation. This sample holds 150,000 to 200,000 clones; around nine tenths were observed only once. The top ten hold about 8% of the sample. What the time point label conveys for this sample: baseline before first vaccination. Specimen: peripheral blood, collected on day 0 of AZD1222 vaccination. Receptors originate from an adult in good health.

V is TRBV4-1 and J is TRBJ1-1, with D tentatively TRBD1 (5 bases). This CDR3 spans 15 amino acids. V was pared by 8 bases and J by 1 base, with 17 bases between. CDR1 is MGHRA and CDR2 is YSYEKL in the germline V gene. Here the CDR3 reads CASLKSTGRNTEAFF. The CDR3 coding sequence is TGCGCCAGCCTGAAGAGCACAGGAAGGAACACTGAAGCTTTCTTT.

This sequence joins TRBV6-2 or TRBV6-3 and TRBJ2-3; D is undetermined. Germline lookup yields CDR1 MNHEY and CDR2 SVGEGT. Trimming removed 0 bases from V and 0 bases from J, with 19 bases in between. The CDR3 length is 19 residues. The CDR3 DNA is TGTGCCAGCAGTTACTCGCCACCAGGATCTCTTTCTAGCACAGATACGCAGTATTTT. Residues: CASSYSPPGSLSSTDTQYF.

CDR3 protein: CATSPSLTGADTEAFF. The CDR3 bases are TGTGCCACCAGCCCTAGTCTGACAGGGGCAGACACTGAAGCTTTCTTT. The chain employs TRBV15 and TRBJ1-1, with 8 nucleotides matching TRBD1. The CDR3 has 16 amino acids. The germline V gene has CDR1 LNHNV and CDR2 YYDKDF (reference sequence). The ends lost 5 bases at V and 3 bases at J; junction bases unmatched: 11.

This rearrangement joins TRBV29-1 to TRBJ1-2, with 9 bases matching TRBD1. Germline CDR1 is SQVTM and CDR2 is ANQGSEA. The CDR3 is 12 residues long. V was pared by 6 bases and J by 8 bases, with 7 bases of the junction left unmatched. DNA for the CDR3: TGCAGCGTCCCAGGGACAGGGTACGGCTACACCTTC. It encodes CSVPGTGYGYTF.

The chain uses TRBV6-2 or TRBV6-3 and TRBJ2-1; 12 bases agree with TRBD2. Germline trimming cut 2 bases from V and 0 bases from J; bases unmatched to any gene: 11. The length of the CDR3 is 20 residues. Per germline, CDR1 MNHEY and CDR2 SVGEGT. The CDR3 spells CASSYPRRLAGESSYNEQFF. The DNA for the CDR3 is TGTGCCAGCAGTTACCCGAGGAGACTAGCGGGGGAAAGCTCCTACAATGAGCAGTTCTTC.

Points on this clone: Other DNA sequences in this specimen translate into the identical CDR3. The chain carries TRBV27 and TRBJ1-2; TRBD1 aligns across 7 bases. The germline V gene encodes CDR1 MNHEY and CDR2 SMNVEV (reference sequence). This CDR3 has 15 residues. V lost 0 bases and J lost 4; bases outside the gene matches: 5. CDR3 in DNA: TGTGCCAGCAGTTTATCAGGGGGCGGGGGCTATGGCTACACCTTC. Protein sequence: CASSLSGGGGYGYTF.

The rearrangement joins TRBV12-5 to TRBJ1-5, with D perhaps matching TRBD1 (5 bases). The CDR3 extends over 16 amino acids. Germline assignment: CDR1 LGHNT and CDR2 FRNRAP. CDR3: CAQGSFGPRKFQPQHF. DNA for the CDR3: TGTGCCCAGGGTAGCTTTGGGCCTCGAAAATTTCAGCCCCAGCATTTT.

The chain couples TRBV6-5 to TRBJ2-2, with D tentatively TRBD1 (6 bases). Germline CDR1 reads MNHEY; CDR2 reads SVGAGI. The CDR3 spans 13 residues. The V gene lost 4 bases and the J gene lost 5 bases, with 8 bases spanning the gap. CDR3 in amino acids: CASSLTGTGELFF. As DNA, the CDR3 is TGTGCCAGCAGTTTAACAGGGACCGGGGAGCTGTTTTTT.